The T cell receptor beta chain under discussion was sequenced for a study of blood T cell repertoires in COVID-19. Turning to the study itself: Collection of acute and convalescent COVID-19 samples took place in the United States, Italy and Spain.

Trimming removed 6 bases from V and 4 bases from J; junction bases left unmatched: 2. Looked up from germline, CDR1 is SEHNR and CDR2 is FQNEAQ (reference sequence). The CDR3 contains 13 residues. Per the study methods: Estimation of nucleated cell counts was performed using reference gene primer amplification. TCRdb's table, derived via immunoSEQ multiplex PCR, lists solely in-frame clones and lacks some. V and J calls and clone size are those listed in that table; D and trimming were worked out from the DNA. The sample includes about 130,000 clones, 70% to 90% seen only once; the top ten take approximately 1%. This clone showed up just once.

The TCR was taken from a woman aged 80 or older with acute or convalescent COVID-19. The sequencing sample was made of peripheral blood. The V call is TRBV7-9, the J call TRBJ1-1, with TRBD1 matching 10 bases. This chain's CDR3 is CASSWDRGTEAFF. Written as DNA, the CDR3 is TGTGCCAGCAGTTGGGACAGGGGCACTGAAGCTTTCTTT.